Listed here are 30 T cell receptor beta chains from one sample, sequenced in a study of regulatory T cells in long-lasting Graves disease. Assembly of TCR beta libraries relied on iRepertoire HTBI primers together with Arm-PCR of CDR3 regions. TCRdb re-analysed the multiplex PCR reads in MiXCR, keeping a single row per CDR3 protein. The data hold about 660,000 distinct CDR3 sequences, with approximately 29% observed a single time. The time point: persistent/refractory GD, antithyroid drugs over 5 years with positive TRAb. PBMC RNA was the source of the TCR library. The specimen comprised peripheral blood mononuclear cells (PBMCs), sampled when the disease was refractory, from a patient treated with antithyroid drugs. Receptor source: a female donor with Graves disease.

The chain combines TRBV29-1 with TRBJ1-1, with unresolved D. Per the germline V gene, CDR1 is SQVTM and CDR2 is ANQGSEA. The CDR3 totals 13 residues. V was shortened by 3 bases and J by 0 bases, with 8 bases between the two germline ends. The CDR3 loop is CSVDVLVNTEAFF. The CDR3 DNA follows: TGCAGCGTTGACGTTTTGGTGAACACTGAAGCTTTCTTT.

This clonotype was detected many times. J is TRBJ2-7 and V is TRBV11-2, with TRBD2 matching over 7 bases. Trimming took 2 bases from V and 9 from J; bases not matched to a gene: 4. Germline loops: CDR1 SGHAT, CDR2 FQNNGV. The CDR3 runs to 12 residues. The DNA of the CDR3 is TGTGCCAGCAGCTTAACCCCGGGAGGGCAGTACTTC. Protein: CASSLTPGGQYF.

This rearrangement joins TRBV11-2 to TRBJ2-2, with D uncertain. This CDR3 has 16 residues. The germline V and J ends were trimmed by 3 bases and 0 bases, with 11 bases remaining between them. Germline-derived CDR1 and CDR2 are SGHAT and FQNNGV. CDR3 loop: CASSFARLTNTGELFF. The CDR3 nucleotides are TGTGCCAGCAGCTTTGCAAGGCTGACGAACACCGGGGAGCTGTTTTTT.

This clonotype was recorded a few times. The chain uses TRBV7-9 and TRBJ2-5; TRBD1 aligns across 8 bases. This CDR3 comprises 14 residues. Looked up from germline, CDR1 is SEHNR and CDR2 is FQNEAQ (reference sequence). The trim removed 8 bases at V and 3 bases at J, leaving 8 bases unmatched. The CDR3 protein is CASRLDRVEETQYF. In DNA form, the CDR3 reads TGTGCCAGCCGGCTGGACAGGGTGGAAGAGACCCAGTACTTC.

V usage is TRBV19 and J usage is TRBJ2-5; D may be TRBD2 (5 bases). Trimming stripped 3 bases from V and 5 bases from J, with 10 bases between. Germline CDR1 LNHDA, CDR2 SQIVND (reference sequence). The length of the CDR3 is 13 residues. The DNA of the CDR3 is TGTGCCAGTAGTATCATAGCGTCGGAGACCCAGTACTTC. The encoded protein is CASSIIASETQYF.

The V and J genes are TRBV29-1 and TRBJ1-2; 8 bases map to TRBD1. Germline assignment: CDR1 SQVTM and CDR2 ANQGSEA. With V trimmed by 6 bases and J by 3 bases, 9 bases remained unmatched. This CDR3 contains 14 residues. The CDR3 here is CSVDRTGKDYGYTF. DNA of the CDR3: TGCAGCGTGGACCGGACAGGGAAGGACTATGGCTACACCTTC.

CDR3 nucleotides: TGTGCCAGTAGTATGCTCCACTCTAGCGGGAGGGAGAACACCGGGGAGCTGTTTTTT. This gives the protein CASSMLHSSGRENTGELFF. V is TRBV19 and J is TRBJ2-2; 12 bases are shared with TRBD2. The ends lost 3 bases at V and 1 base at J; junction bases unmatched: 9. The germline CDR1 and CDR2 sequences are LNHDA and SQIVND (reference sequence). The length of the CDR3 is 19 residues.

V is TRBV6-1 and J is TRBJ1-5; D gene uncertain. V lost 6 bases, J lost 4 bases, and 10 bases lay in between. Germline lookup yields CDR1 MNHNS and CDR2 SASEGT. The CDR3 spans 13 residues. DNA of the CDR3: TGTGCCAGCAGCCTGTCGAAAAATCAGCCCCAGCATTTT. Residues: CASSLSKNQPQHF.

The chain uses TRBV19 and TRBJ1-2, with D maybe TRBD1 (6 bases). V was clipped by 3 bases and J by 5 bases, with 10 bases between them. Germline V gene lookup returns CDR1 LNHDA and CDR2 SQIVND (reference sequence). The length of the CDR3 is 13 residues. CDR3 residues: CASSISGDYGYTF. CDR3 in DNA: TGTGCCAGTAGTATTTCAGGGGATTATGGCTACACCTTC.

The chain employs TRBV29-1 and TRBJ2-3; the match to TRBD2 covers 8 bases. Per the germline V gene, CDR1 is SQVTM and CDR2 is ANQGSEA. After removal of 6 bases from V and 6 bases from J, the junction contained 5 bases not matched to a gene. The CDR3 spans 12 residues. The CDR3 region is CSVGLVGDTQYF. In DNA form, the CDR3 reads TGCAGCGTGGGACTAGTTGGCGATACGCAGTATTTT.

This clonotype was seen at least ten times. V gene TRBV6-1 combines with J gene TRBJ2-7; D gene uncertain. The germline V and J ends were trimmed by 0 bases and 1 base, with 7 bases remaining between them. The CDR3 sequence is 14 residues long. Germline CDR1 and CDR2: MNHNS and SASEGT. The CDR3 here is CASSEAGLSYEQYF. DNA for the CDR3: TGTGCCAGCAGTGAAGCGGGGTTATCCTACGAGCAGTACTTC.

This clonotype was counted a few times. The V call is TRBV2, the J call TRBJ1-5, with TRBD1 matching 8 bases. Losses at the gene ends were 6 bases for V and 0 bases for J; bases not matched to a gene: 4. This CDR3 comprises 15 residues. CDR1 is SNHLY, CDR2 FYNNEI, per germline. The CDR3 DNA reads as TGTGCCAGCAGCAAGACAGGGGTTAGCAATCAGCCCCAGCATTTT. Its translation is CASSKTGVSNQPQHF.

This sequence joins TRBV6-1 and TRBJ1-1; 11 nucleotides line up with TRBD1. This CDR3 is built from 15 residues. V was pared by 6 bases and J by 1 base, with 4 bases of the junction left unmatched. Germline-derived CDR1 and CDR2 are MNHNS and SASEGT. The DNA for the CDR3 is TGTGCCAGCAGCCGGACAGGGGGCAGGAACACTGAAGCTTTCTTT. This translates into CASSRTGGRNTEAFF.

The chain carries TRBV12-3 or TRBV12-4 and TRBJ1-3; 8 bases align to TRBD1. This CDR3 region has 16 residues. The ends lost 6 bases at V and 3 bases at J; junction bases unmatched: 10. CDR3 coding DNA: TGTGCCAGCAGATCAAGCAGGGGGCTGAATGGAAACACCATATATTTT. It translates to CASRSSRGLNGNTIYF.

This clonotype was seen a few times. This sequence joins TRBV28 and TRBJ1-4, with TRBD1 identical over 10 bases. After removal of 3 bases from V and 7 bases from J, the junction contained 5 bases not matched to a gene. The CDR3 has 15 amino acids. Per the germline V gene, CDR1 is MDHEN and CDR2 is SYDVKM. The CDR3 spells CASSFLTGGREKLFF. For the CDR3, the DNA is TGTGCCAGCAGTTTTTTGACAGGGGGCCGTGAAAAACTGTTTTTT.

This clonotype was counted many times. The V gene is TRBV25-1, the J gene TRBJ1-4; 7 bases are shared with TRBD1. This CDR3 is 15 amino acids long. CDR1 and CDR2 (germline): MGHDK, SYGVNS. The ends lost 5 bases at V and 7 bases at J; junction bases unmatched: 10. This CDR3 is CASSNRQGQFEKLFF. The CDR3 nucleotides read TGTGCCAGCAGTAATCGACAGGGCCAGTTTGAAAAACTGTTTTTT.

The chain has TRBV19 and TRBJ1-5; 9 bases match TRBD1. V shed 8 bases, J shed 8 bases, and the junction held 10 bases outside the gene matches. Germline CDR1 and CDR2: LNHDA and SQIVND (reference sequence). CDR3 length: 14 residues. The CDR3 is CASGTSGTGKPQHF. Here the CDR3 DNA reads TGTGCCAGTGGTACATCCGGGACAGGGAAGCCCCAGCATTTT.

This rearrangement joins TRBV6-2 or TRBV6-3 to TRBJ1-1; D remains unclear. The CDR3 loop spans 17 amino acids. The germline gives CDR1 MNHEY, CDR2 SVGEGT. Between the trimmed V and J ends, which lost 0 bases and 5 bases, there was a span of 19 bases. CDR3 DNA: TGTGCCAGCAGTTACTCGATCGAGGACGTCCGGGTGACTGAAGCTTTCTTT. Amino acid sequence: CASSYSIEDVRVTEAFF.

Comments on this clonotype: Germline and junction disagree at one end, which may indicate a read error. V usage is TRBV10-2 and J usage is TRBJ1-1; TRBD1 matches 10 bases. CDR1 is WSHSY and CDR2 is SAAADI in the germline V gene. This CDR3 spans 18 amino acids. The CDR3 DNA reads TGTGCCAGCAGTGAAAAGCGCGGGACAGGGGCAATGAACACTGAAGCTTTCTTT. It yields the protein CASSEKRGTGAMNTEAFF.

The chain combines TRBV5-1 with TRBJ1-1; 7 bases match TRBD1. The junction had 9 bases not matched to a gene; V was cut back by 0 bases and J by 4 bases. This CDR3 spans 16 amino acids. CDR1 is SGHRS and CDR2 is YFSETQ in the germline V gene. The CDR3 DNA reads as TGCGCCAGCAGCTTGGCCCCGACAGGGCTGCGCACTGAAGCTTTCTTT. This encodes CASSLAPTGLRTEAFF.

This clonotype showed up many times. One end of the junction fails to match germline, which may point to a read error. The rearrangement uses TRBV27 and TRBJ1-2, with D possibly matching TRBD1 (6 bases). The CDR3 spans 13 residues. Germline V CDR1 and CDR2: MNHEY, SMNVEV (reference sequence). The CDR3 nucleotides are TGTGCCAGCAGCTTATCGACAGGCTATGGCTACACCTTC. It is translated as CASSLSTGYGYTF.

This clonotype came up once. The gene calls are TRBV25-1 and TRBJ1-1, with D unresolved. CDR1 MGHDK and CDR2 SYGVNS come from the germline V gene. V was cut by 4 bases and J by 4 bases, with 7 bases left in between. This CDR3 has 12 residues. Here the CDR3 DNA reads TGTGCCAGCAGTGGAGGGAGCACTGAAGCTTTCTTT. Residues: CASSGGSTEAFF.

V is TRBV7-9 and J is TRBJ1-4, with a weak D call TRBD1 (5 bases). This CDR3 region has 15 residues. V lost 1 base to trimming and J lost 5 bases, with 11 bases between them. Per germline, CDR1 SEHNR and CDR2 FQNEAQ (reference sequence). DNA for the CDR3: TGTGCCAGCAGCTTAGTAGGGACGGTGAATGAAAAACTGTTTTTT. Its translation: CASSLVGTVNEKLFF.

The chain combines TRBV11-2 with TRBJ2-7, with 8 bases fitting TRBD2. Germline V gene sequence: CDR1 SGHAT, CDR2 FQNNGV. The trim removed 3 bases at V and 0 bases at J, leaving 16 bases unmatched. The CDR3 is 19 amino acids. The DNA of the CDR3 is TGTGCCAGCAGCTTTATACCCATGCCCAAACGGGAGGGCTCCTACGAGCAGTACTTC. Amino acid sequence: CASSFIPMPKREGSYEQYF.

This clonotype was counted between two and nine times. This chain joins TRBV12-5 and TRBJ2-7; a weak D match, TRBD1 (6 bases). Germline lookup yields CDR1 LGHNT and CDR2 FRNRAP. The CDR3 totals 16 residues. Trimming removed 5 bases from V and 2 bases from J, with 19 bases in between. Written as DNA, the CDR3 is TGTGCTAGTGGTGCCCCCGGGACACAAAGGGCCTACGAGCAGTACTTC. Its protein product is CASGAPGTQRAYEQYF.

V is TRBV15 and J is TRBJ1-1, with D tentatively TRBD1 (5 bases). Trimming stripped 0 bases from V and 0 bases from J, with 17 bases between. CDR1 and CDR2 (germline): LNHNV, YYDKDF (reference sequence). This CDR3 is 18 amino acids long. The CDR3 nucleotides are TGTGCCACCAGCAGAGAAGATTTCGCAGGGCGAATGAACACTGAAGCTTTCTTT. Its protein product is CATSREDFAGRMNTEAFF.

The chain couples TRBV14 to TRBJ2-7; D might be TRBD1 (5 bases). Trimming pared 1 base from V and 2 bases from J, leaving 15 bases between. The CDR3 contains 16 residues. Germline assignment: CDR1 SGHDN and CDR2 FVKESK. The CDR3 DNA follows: TGTGCCAGCAGCCAAGGTTGGGGCAGTAGCACCTACGAGCAGTACTTC. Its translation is CASSQGWGSSTYEQYF. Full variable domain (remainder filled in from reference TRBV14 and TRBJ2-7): EAGVTQFPSHSVIEKGQTVTLRCDPISGHDNLYWYRRVMGKEIKFLLHFVKESKQDESGMPNNRFLAERTGGTYSTLKVQPAELEDSGVYFCASSQGWGSSTYEQYFGPGTRLTVT.

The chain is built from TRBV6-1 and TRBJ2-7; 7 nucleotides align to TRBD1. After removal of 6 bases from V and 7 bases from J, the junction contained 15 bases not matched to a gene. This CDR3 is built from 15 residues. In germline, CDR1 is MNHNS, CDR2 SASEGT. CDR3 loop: CASRLDRDWTREQYF. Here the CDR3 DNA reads TGTGCCAGCAGACTAGACAGGGATTGGACGAGGGAGCAGTACTTC.

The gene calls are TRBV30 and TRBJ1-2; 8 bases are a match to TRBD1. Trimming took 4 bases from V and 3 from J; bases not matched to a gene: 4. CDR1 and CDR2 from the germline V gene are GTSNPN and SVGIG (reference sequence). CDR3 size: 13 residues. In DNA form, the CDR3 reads TGTGCCTGGAACCTACAGGGGGACTATGGCTACACCTTC. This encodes CAWNLQGDYGYTF.

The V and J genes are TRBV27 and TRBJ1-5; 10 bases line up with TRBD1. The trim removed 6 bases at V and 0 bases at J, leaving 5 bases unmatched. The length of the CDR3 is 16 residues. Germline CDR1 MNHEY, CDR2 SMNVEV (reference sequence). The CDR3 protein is CASRDRGALSNQPQHF. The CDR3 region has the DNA TGTGCCAGCAGGGACAGGGGGGCACTTAGCAATCAGCCCCAGCATTTT.